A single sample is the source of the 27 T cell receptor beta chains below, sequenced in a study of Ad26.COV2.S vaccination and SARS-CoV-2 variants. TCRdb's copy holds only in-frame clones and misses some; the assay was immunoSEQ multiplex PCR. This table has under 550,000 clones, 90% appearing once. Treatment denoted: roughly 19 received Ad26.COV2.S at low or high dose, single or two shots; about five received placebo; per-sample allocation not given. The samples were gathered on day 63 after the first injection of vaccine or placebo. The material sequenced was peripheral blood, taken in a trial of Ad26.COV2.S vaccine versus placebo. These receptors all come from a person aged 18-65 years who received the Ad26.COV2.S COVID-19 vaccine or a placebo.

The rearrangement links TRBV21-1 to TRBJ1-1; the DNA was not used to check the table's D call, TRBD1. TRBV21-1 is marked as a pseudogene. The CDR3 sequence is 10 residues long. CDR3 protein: CASSKDNRVF. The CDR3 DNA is TGTGCCAGCAGCAAAGACAACAGAGTCTTT.

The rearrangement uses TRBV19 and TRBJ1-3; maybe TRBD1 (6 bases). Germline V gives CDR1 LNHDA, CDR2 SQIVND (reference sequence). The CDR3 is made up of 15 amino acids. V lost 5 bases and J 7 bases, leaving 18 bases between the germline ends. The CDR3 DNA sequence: TGTGCCAGTAGTCCGGGACATCTCTCTGTCAACACCATATATTTT. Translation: CASSPGHLSVNTIYF.

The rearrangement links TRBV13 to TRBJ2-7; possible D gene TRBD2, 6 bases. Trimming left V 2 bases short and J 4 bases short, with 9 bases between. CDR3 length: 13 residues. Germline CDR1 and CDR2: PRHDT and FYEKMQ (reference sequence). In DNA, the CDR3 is TGTGCCAGCAGCTTAAACGGGAGATACGAGCAGTACTTC. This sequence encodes CASSLNGRYEQYF.

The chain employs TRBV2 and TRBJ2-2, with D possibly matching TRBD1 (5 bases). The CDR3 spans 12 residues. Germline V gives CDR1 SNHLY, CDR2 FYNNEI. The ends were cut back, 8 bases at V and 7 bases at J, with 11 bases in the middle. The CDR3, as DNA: TGTGCCAGCCGCTCAGGGTTCGGGGAGCTGTTTTTT. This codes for CASRSGFGELFF. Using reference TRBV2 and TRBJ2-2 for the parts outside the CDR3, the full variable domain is EPEVTQTPSHQVTQMGQEVILRCVPISNHLYFYWYRQILGQKVEFLVSFYNNEISEKSEIFDDQFSVERPDGSNFTLKIRSTKLEDSAMYFCASRSGFGELFFGEGSRLTVL.

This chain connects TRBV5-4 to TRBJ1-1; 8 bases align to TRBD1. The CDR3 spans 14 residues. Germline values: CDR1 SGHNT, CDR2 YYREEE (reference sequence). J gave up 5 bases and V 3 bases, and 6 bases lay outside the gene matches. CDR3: CASSSDRGWTEAFF. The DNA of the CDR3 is TGTGCCAGCAGCTCAGACAGGGGCTGGACTGAAGCTTTCTTT.

CDR3 protein: CASSWGSGREFF. The CDR3 DNA follows: TGTGCCAGCAGTTGGGGTAGCGGGAGGGAGTTCTTC. The chain couples TRBV27 to TRBJ2-1; 11 positions agree with TRBD2. The CDR3 contains 12 residues. Germline V gene lookup returns CDR1 MNHEY and CDR2 SMNVEV (reference sequence). V dropped 4 bases and J dropped 14; count of bases not matched to a gene: 4.

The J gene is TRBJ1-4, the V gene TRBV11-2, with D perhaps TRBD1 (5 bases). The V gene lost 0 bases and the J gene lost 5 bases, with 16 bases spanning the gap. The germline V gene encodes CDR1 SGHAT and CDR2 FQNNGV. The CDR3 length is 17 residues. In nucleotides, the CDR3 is TGTGCCAGCAGCTTAGATGGGGGACCCGTGCGCAATGAAAAACTGTTTTTT. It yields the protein CASSLDGGPVRNEKLFF. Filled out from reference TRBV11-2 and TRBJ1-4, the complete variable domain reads EAGVAQSPRYKIIEKRQSVAFWCNPISGHATLYWYQQILGQGPKLLIQFQNNGVVDDSQLPKDRFSAERLKGVDSTLKIQPAKLEDSAVYLCASSLDGGPVRNEKLFFGSGTQLSVL.

CDR3 loop: CASSLDRGRQPQHF. CDR3 DNA: TGTGCCAGCAGCTTGGACAGGGGAAGGCAGCCCCAGCATTTT. This sequence joins TRBV28 and TRBJ1-5, with 9 bases aligning to TRBD1. V gave up 6 bases and J gave up 7 bases; unmatched junction bases: 7. The CDR3 is made up of 14 amino acids. Germline V gene data show CDR1 as MDHEN and CDR2 as SYDVKM.

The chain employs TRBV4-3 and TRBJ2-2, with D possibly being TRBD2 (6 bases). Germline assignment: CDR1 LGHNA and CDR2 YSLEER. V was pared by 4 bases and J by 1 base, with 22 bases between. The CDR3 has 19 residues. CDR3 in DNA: TGCGCCAGCAGCCCTCAAGAGGGAGGAGGGCTCCTGAACACCGGGGAGCTGTTTTTT. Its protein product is CASSPQEGGGLLNTGELFF.

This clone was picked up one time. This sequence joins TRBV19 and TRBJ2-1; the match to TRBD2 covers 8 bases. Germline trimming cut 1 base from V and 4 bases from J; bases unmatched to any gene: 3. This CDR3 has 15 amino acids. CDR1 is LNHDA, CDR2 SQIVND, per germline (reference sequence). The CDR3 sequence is CASSIVGGGYNEQFF. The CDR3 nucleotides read TGTGCCAGTAGTATAGTCGGGGGGGGTTACAATGAGCAGTTCTTC.

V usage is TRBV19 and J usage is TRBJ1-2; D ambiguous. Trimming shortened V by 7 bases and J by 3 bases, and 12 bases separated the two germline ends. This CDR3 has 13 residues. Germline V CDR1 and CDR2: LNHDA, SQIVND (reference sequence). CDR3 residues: CASTPWQDYGYTF. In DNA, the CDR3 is TGTGCCAGTACCCCGTGGCAGGACTATGGCTACACCTTC.

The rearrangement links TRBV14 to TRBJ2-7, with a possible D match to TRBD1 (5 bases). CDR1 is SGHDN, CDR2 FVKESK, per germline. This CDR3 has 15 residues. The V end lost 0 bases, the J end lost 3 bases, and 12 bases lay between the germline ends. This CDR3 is CASSQEGAAFYEQYF. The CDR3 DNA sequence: TGTGCCAGCAGCCAAGAAGGGGCTGCTTTCTACGAGCAGTACTTC. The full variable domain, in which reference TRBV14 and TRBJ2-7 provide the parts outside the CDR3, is EAGVTQFPSHSVIEKGQTVTLRCDPISGHDNLYWYRRVMGKEIKFLLHFVKESKQDESGMPNNRFLAERTGGTYSTLKVQPAELEDSGVYFCASSQEGAAFYEQYFGPGTRLTVT.

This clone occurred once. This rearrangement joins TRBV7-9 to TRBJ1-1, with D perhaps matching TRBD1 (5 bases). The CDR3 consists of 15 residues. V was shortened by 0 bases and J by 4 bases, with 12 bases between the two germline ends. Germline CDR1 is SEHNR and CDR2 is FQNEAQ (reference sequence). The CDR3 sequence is CASSLAGVQGTEAFF. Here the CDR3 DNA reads TGTGCCAGCAGCTTAGCGGGGGTTCAGGGCACTGAAGCTTTCTTT.

The CDR3 reads CASSQVRWGNNQPQHF. CDR3 sequence (DNA): TGCGCCAGCAGCCAAGTTCGGTGGGGGAACAATCAGCCCCAGCATTTT. V is TRBV4-3 and J is TRBJ1-5; TRBD1 is a possible D gene (5 bases). Per the germline V gene, CDR1 is LGHNA and CDR2 is YSLEER. This CDR3 comprises 16 residues. V was trimmed by 1 base and J by 3 bases, leaving 13 bases between them.

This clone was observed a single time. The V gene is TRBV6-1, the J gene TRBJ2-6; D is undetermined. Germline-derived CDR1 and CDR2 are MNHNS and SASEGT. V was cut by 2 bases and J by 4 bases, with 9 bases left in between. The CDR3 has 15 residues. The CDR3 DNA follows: TGTGCCAGCAGTGAACAGCCCTCCGGGGCCAACGTCCTGACTTTC. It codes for CASSEQPSGANVLTF.

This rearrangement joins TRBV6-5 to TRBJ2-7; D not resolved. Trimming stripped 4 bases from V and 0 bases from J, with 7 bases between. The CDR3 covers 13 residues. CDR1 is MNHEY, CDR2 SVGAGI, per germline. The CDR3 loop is CASSFRPSYEQYF. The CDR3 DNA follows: TGTGCCAGCAGTTTCCGACCCTCCTACGAGCAGTACTTC.

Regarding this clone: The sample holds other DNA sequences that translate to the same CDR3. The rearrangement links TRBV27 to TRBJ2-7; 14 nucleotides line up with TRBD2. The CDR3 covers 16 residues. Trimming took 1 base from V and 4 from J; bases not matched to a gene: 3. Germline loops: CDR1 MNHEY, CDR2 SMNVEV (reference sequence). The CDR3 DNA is TGTGCCAGCAGTTTATTGGGGACTAGCGGGAGTTACGAGCAGTACTTC. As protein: CASSLLGTSGSYEQYF.

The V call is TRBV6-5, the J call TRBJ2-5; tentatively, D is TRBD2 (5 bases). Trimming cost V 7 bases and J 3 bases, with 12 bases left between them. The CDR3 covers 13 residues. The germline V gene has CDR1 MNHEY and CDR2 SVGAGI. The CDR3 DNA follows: TGTGCCAGCATGAGGGCTCTAAAAGAGACCCAGTACTTC. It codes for CASMRALKETQYF.

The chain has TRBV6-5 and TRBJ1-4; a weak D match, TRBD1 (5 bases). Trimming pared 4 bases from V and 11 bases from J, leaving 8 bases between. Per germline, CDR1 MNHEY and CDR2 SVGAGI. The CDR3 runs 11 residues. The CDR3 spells CASSLEGKLFF. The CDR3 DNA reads TGTGCCAGCAGTTTGGAGGGGAAACTGTTTTTT.

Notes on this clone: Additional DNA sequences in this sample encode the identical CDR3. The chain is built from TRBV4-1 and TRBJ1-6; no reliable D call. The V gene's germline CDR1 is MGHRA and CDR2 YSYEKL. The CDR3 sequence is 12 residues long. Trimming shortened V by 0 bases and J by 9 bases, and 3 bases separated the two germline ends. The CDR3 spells CASSQEGSPLHF. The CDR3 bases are TGCGCCAGCAGCCAAGAAGGTTCACCCCTCCACTTT.

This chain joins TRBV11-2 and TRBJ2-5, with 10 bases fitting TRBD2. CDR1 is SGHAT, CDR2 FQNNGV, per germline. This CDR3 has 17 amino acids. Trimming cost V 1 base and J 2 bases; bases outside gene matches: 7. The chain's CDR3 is CASSLVTTSGIQETQYF. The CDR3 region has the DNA TGTGCCAGCAGCTTAGTTACAACTAGCGGGATACAAGAGACCCAGTACTTC.

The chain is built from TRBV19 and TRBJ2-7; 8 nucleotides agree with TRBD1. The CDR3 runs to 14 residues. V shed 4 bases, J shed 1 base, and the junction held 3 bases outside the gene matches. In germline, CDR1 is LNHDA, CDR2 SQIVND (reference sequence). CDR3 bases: TGTGCCAGTAGTAGACAGGGGCCTTCCTACGAGCAGTACTTC. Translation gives CASSRQGPSYEQYF.

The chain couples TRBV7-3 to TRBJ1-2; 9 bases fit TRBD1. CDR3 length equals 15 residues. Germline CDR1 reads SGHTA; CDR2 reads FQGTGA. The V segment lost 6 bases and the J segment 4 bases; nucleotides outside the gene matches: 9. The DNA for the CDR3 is TGTGCCAGCAGGCGGGTCCGGGACAGGGTCTATGGCTACACCTTC. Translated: CASRRVRDRVYGYTF.

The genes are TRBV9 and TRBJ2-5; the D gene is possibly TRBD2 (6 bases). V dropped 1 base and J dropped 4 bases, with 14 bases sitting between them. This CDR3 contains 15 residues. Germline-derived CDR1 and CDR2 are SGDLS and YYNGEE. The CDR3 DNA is TGTGCCAGCAGCGTAAGCGCGGGGAGTAGAGAGACCCAGTACTTC. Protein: CASSVSAGSRETQYF.

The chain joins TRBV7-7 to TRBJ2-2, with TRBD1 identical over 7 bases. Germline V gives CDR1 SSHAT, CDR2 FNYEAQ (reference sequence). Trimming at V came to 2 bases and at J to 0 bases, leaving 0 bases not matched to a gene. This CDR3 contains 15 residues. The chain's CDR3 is CASSLQGANTGELFF. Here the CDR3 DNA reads TGTGCCAGCAGCTTACAGGGGGCGAACACCGGGGAGCTGTTTTTT.

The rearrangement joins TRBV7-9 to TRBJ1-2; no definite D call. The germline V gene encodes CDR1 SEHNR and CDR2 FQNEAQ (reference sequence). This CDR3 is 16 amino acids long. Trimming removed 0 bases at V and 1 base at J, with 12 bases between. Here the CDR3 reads CASSLALQKDNYGYTF. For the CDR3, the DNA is TGTGCCAGCAGCTTAGCTCTACAAAAGGATAACTATGGCTACACCTTC. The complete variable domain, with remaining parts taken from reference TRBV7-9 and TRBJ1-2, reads DTGVSQNPRHKITKRGQNVTFRCDPISEHNRLYWYRQTLGQGPEFLTYFQNEAQLEKSRLLSDRFSAERPKGSFSTLEIQRTEQGDSAMYLCASSLALQKDNYGYTFGSGTRLTVV.

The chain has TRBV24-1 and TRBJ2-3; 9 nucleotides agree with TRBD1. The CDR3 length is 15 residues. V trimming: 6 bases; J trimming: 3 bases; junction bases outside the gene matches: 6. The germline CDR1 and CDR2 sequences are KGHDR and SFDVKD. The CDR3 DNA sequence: TGTGCCACCAGTCTTCGGGACAGGGCTACAGATACGCAGTATTTT. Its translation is CATSLRDRATDTQYF.